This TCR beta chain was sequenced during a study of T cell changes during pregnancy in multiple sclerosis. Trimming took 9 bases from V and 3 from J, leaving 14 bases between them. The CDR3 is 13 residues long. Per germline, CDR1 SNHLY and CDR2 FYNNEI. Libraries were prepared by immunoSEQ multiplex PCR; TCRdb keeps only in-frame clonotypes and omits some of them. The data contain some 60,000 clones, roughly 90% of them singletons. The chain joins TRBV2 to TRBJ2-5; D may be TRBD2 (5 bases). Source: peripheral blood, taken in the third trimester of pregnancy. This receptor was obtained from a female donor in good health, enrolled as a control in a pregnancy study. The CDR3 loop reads CASNGLYKETQYF. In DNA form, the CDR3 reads TGTGCCAGTAACGGACTCTATAAAGAGACCCAGTACTTC.